The text below deals with one T cell receptor (beta chain). A read error may explain this, as a much larger clone is one base away. The record originates from a study of molecular identifiers for immune sequencing clone quantification. The CDR3 totals 14 residues. TCRdb used MiXCR to reprocess the PCR reads, holding one entry per CDR3 protein. The data show approximately 60,000 distinct CDR3 sequences, about 19% seen once. The sample was naive CD8+ T cells from blood, with Jurkat cell RNA spiked in. Subset reported: FACS-sorted CD8+CD4-CCR7+CD45RA+ naive T cells. The genes are TRBV12-3 or TRBV12-4 and TRBJ2-3; D not resolved. This receptor was identified in a human donor in good health. Some libraries in this study had Jurkat cell RNA spiked in. The CDR3 reads CASSLALFTDMQYF. The CDR3, as DNA: TGTGCCAGCAGTTTAGCCTTATTCACAGATATGCAGTATTTT.